This T cell receptor beta chain derives from a study of vaccination and CD4 T cells after COVID-19. For the study at large: Between diagnosis and the drawing of post-COVID samples lay a median approximately 95 days (range 35 to 161). The peptides that stimulated the cells were overlapping spike peptides from SARS-CoV-2, HCoV-NL63, HCoV-OC43 and HCoV-229E.

To note about this clonotype: Its specificity is not known.

After removal of 4 bases from V and 0 bases from J, the junction contained 10 bases not matched to a gene. CDR3 length: 17 amino acids. Per the germline V gene, CDR1 is SGHVS and CDR2 is FNYEAQ. The Oncomine TCR Beta short-read assay was applied to DNA of cultured CD4+ T cells. TCRdb re-derived calls from the PCR reads in MiXCR, one entry per CDR3 protein. The sample consists of 10,000 to 15,000 distinct CDR3 sequences, around 50% of them appearing once. Treatment denoted: roughly ten-day PBMC culture with coronavirus spike peptide pools or control peptides (ViraFEST assay). ViraFEST sequenced TCRs after peptide-pool expansion of antigen-specific T cells. Replacement of half the medium with fresh IL-2 medium took place on days 3 and 7.

This chain connects TRBV7-6 to TRBJ2-3, with 7 bases that match TRBD2. The source of this sequence is a human donor who had recovered from COVID-19. The sequenced sample consisted of CD4+ T cells from blood, cultured in vitro. For the CDR3, the DNA is TGTGCCAGCAGCTACGGGGGAGCTAGCGGTAGCACAGATACGCAGTATTTT. This gives the protein CASSYGGASGSTDTQYF.